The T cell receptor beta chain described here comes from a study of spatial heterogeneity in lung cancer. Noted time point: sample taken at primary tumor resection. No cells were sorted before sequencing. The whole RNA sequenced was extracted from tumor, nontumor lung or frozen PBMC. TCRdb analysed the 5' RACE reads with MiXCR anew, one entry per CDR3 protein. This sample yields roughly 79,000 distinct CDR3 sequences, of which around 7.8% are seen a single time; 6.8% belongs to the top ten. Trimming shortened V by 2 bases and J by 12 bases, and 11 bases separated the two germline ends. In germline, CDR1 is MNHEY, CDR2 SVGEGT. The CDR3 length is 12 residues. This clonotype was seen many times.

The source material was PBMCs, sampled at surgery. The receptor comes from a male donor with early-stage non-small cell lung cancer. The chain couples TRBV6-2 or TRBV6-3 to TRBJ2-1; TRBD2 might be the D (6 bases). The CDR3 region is CASSYPAEGQFF. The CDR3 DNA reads TGTGCCAGCAGTTACCCCGCGGAGGGGCAGTTCTTC.